This T cell receptor (beta chain) was documented in a study of T cells in Graves' hyperthyroidism and ophthalmopathy. Unmatched junction bases numbered 3, after V lost 6 bases and J lost 7 bases. Germline V CDR1 and CDR2: SGHRS, YFSETQ. The CDR3 covers 11 residues. Patients aged 18 to 65 had newly diagnosed hyperthyroidism of under 2 months' duration. For the diagnoses, clinical symptoms, serum thyroxine and TRAb, thyroid ultrasound and orbital computed tomography were used. Regions amplified from RNA transcripts were the TCR beta CDR3 regions. An initial round of RT-PCR targeting the TCR CDR3 relied on the HTBI primer set. TCRdb ran MiXCR on the multiplex PCR reads and lists one entry per CDR3 protein. Here the sample spans hundreds of thousands of distinct CDR3 sequences, more than 45% being singletons. Study findings and constraints: Model output signaled ophthalmopathy a median approximately six months ahead of onset. Separation of ophthalmopathy from stable hyperthyroidism was achieved by a 13 V-J model.

The table lists this clonotype with a few counts. Its antigen is still unknown. What was sequenced was peripheral blood or thyroid tissue (not recorded which). The clonotype was recovered from a woman under 30 with Graves' hyperthyroidism. This chain links TRBV5-1 with TRBJ1-2; 7 nucleotides match TRBD1. CDR3 amino acids: CASTEGAGYTF. The CDR3 DNA sequence: TGCGCCAGCACAGAGGGGGCTGGCTACACCTTC.